Listed below are T cell receptor beta chains from one sample, sequenced in a study of cytomegalovirus exposure and HLA in healthy donors. TCRdb keeps only in-frame clones here, not all; method: immunoSEQ multiplex PCR. There are under 200,000 clones in the sample; 80% to 85% occur only once, and 2% to 2.5% lies in the top ten. Sequencing input: PBMCs. These receptors were collected from a male donor in good health and CMV-seronegative. Both conserved end residues are trimmed from each CDR3. The order of the fields is V gene, CDR3 length, CDR3 protein.

TRBV9	10	ASSASTGEAF
TRBV19	16	ASISDRRFGSGANVLT
TRBV9	13	ASSVGTLSTDTQY
TRBV5-6	12	ASSFQGAPETQY
TRBV7-9	9	AGGVVTEAF
TRBV7-2	12	ASSLLAGAGELF
TRBV5-1	13	ASSLVQGPLGEQF
TRBV19	14	ASSINGDTSTDTQY
TRBV5-6	9	ATTRGYGYT
TRBV5-4	15	ASSKSTGGGLNTEAF
TRBV5-4	12	ASSLFNTYNEQF
TRBV25-1	13	ASSEWGVGNSPLH
TRBV9	14	ASSVSRGGGTDTQY
TRBV27	15	ASSSFGLAGGEGEQF
TRBV7-8	11	ASSRPGGHEQY
TRBV9	13	ASSVGFGGNAEAF
TRBV6-1	14	ASSESQSAGTDTQY
TRBV5-1	12	ASSGGQSTDTQY
TRBV13	13	ASSPRGGVTDTQY
TRBV10-2	13	ASSRAGGPQETQY
TRBV19	11	ASSIAGGTEAF
TRBV18	13	ASSPSDRPNTEAF
TRBV4-3	11	ASSVGINTEAF
TRBV29-1	10	SAKSPGETQY
TRBV2	14	ASRHGQGGSTGELF
TRBV5-6	15	ASSLATGGEGHGELF
TRBV28	11	ASSLPNGNTIY
TRBV5-6	13	ASSSGTAVDYGYT
TRBV29-1	10	SVEDRNPGQF
TRBV5-1	17	ASSLRGSGGLLNTGELF
TRBV19	11	ASSVREAGELF
TRBV5-1	13	ASSLDQGFYNEQF
TRBV7-6	11	ASSLDPGTEAF
TRBV7-2	15	ASSLGGTGRGNQPQH
TRBV6-6	13	ASSFGVSPNTEAF
TRBV30	10	AWSVTQETQY
TRBV2	11	ASRSHGNRPQH
TRBV6-5	13	ASSGGSSYNSPLH
TRBV5-1	15	ASRIGGQGFTTGELF
TRBV7-8	13	ASRASRQGAETQY
TRBV10-2	12	ASSPLGTSGEQF
TRBV29-1	12	SVEDSADTGELF
TRBV2	11	ASSVQGRQPQH
TRBV2	11	ASRDFLRGGYT
TRBV5-1	14	ASSLTATGEGQPQH
TRBV15	14	ATSRVSDSLGNTIY
TRBV5-4	13	ASSLGSGSGNTIY
TRBV5-1	14	ASSLAAARGLNEQF
TRBV5-4	12	ASIRTGANTEAF
TRBV5-6	13	ASSSGQGRPGELF
TRBV7-2	9	ASSLYYEQY
TRBV9	11	ASSVGLAGEQF
TRBV20-1	9	SGQAQETQY
TRBV6-1	11	AGQGSDTGELF
TRBV5-6	14	ASSRQAGGSYNEQF
TRBV4-3	14	ASSQDRTGGGETQY
TRBV5-4	11	ASSFGGGRELF
TRBV16	12	ASSQSPTGRAQH
TRBV2	17	ASSEALRGEYRINYEQY